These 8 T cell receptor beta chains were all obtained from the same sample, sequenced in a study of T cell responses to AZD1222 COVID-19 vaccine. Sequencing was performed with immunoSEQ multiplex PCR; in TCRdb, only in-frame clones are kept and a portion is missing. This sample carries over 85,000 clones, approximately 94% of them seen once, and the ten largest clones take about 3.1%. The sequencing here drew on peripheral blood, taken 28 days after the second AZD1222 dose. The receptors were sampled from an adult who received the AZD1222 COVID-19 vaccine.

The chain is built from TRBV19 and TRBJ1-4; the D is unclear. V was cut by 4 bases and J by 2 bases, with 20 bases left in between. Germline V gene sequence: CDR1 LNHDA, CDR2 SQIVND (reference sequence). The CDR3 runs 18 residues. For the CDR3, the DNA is TGTGCCAGTAGTAGGTACGGCCAACCCTATTCGACTAATGAAAAACTGTTTTTT. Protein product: CASSRYGQPYSTNEKLFF.

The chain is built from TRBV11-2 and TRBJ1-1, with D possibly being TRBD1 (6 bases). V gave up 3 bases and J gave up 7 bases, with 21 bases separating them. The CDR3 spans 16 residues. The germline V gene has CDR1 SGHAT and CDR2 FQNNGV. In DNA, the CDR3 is TGTGCCAGCAGCTTCCACCCCGACAGGAGGATCCTTGAAGCTTTCTTT. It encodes CASSFHPDRRILEAFF.

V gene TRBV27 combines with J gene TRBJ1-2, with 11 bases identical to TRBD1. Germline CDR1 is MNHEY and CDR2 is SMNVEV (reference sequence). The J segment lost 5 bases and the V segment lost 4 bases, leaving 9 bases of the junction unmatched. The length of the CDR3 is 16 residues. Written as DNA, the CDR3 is TGTGCCAGCAGTTGGACCGGGACAGGGGGTTGGTATGGCTACACCTTC. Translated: CASSWTGTGGWYGYTF.

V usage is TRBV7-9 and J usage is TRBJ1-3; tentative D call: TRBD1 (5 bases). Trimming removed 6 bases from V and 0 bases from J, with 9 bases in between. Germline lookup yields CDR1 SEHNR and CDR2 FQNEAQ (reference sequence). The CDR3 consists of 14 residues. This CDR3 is CASRQDGSGNTIYF. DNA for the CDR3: TGTGCCAGCAGACAGGACGGCTCTGGAAACACCATATATTTT.

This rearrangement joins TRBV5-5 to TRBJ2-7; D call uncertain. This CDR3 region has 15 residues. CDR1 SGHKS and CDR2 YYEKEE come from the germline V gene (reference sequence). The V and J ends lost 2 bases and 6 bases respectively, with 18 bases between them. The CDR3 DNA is TGTGCCAGCAGCTTCTCCCCTAGGGTTAACTGCGAGCAGTACTTC. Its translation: CASSFSPRVNCEQYF.

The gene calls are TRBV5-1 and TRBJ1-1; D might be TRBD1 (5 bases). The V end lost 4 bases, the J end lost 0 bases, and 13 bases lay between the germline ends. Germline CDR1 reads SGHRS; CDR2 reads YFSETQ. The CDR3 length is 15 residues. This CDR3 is CASSAPTAMNTEAFF. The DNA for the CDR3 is TGCGCCAGCAGCGCCCCGACAGCAATGAACACTGAAGCTTTCTTT.

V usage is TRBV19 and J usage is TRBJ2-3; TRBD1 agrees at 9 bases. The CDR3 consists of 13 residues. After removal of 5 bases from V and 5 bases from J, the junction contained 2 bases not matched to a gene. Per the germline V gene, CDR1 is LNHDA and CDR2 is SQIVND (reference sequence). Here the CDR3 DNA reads TGTGCCAGTAGTGACAGGGGGGGAGATACGCAGTATTTT. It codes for CASSDRGGDTQYF.

This CDR3 reads CASSGGIGQPQHF. CDR3 coding DNA: TGTGCCAGCAGTGGAGGGATCGGTCAGCCCCAGCATTTT. The chain carries TRBV27 and TRBJ1-5; D call uncertain. The CDR3 consists of 13 residues. Trimming took 5 bases from V and 6 from J, leaving 11 bases between them. Looked up from germline, CDR1 is MNHEY and CDR2 is SMNVEV (reference sequence).